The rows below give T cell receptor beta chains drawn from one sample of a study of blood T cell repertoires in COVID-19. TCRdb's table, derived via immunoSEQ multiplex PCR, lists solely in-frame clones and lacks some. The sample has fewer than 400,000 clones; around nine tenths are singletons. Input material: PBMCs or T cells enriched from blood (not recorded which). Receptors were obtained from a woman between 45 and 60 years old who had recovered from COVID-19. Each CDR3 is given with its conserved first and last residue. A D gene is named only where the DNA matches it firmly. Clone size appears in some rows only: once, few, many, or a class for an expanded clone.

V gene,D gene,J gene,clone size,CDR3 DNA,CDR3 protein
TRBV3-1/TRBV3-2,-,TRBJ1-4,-,TGTGCCAGCAGCCTATTACAGGGTGGTCTGTTTTTT,CASSLLQGGLFF
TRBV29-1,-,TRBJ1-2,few,TGCAGCGTCACCGTGCAGGGATCTGGCTATGGCTACACCTTC,CSVTVQGSGYGYTF
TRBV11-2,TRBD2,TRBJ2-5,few,TGTGCCAGCAGCCCGGGGGGGCAGACCCAGTACTTC,CASSPGGQTQYF
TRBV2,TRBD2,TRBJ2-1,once,TGTGCCAGCAGTGAATCCAGCGGGGGGGCCTTCGATATCTTC,CASSESSGGAFDIF
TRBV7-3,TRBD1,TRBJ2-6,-,TGTGCCAGCAGCATCGGGACAGAGAGCTCTGGGGCCAACGTCCTGACTTTC,CASSIGTESSGANVLTF
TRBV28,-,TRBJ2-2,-,TGTGCCAGCAGTTCAACCGGGGAGCTGTTTTTT,CASSSTGELFF
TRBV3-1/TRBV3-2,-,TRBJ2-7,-,TGTGCCAGCAGCCAAGATGTGAGGTACGAGCAGTACTTC,CASSQDVRYEQYF
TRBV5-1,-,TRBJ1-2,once,TGCGCCAGCAGTCGGGAAAACTATGGCTACACCTTC,CASSRENYGYTF
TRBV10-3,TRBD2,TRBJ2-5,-,TGTGCCATCAGTGGGATTGGCGGGGGGGCATTGGAGACCCAGTACTTC,CAISGIGGGALETQYF
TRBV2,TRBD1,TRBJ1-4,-,TGTGCCAGCAGTCAGGGGGCTACTAATGAAAAACTGTTTTTT,CASSQGATNEKLFF
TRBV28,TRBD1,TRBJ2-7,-,TGTGCCAGCACCGACAGGGTCAACGAGCAGTACTTC,CASTDRVNEQYF
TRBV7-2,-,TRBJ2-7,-,TGTGCCAGCAGCTTAGAGGGGGACGTTGGCTACGAGCAGTACTTC,CASSLEGDVGYEQYF
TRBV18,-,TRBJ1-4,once,TGTGCCAGCTCACGAGCCTCTGAAAAACTGTTTTTT,CASSRASEKLFF
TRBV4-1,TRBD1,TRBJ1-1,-,TGCGCCAGCAGCCTCAGACAGGGCGACACTGAAGCTTTCTTT,CASSLRQGDTEAFF
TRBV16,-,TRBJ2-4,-,TGTGCCAGCAGCCAATCAAGGGAGAGATTAGCCAAAAACATTCAGTACTTC,CASSQSRERLAKNIQYF
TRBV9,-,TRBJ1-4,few,TGTGCCAGCAGCGTTGAGGCTCACAATGAAAAACTGTTTTTT,CASSVEAHNEKLFF
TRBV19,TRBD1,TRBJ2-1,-,TGTGCCAGCTCAATAGAGGGGACAGGGGTCAATGAGCAGTTCTTC,CASSIEGTGVNEQFF
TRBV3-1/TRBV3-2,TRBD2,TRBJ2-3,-,TGTGCCAGCAGCCAAGGGGGGACTAGCGGAGACAGAAATACGCAGTATTTT,CASSQGGTSGDRNTQYF
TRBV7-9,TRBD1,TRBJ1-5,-,TGTGCCAGCAGCCACCAGAGACAGGGCGGTCTTAGCGATCAGCCCCAGCATTTT,CASSHQRQGGLSDQPQHF
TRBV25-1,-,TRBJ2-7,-,TGTGCCAGCAGTGATTGGGGGGGCTCCTCGATGGCGAACGAGCAGTACTTC,CASSDWGGSSMANEQYF
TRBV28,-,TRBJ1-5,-,TGTGCCAGCAGTTTAGGGCAAAAGGGGAATCAGCCCCAGCATTTT,CASSLGQKGNQPQHF
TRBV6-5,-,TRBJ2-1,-,TGTGCCAGCAGGGCCGGGACAAATTACAATGAGCAGTTCTTC,CASRAGTNYNEQFF
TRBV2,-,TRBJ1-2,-,TGTGCCAGCACATTCACTTCCTCCCTCTATGGCTACACCTTC,CASTFTSSLYGYTF
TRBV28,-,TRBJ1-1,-,TGTGCCAGCAGTCTCACGCCCAGCTGGAGGGAAGGTGGCACTGAAGCTTTCTTT,CASSLTPSWREGGTEAFF
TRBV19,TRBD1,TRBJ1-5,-,TGTGCCAGTAGTACCGGGACAGGGGGTTGGAATCAGCCCCAGCATTTT,CASSTGTGGWNQPQHF
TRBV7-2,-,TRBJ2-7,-,TGTGCCAGCTTGACTTTCCCGGACTACGAGCAGTACTTC,CASLTFPDYEQYF
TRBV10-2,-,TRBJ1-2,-,TGCGCCAGCGGGGTTCCCGGGAGAGGCTATGGCTACACCTTC,CASGVPGRGYGYTF
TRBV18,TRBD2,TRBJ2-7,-,TGTGCCAGTCGCCCCGCCGGGACTAGCACCTACGAGCAGTACTTC,CASRPAGTSTYEQYF
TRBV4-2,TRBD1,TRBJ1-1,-,TGTGCCAGCAGCCAGTCGACAGGGGGCTTGTCGAGGACTGAAGCTTTCTTT,CASSQSTGGLSRTEAFF
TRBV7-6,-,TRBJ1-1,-,TGTGCCAGCAGCTCCCCTACCACCAGGCAGTTCACTGAAGCTTTCTTT,CASSSPTTRQFTEAFF
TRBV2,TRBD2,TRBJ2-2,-,TGTGCCAGCAGAGGTAGCGGGGGGTACACCGGGGAGCTGTTTTTT,CASRGSGGYTGELFF
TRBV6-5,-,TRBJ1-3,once,TGTGCCAGCAGTTCCACCCCGGGATCTGGAAACACCATATATTTT,CASSSTPGSGNTIYF
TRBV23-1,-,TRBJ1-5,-,TGCGCCAGCAGTATGGGGCGCGATCAGCCCCAGCATTTT,CASSMGRDQPQHF
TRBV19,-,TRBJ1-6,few,TGTGCCAGTAGTCTACAGGGTAACTCCTATAATTCACCCCTCCACTTT,CASSLQGNSYNSPLHF
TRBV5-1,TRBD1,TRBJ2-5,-,TGCGCCAGCAGCTTGGGAGGGACAGCACAAGAGACCCAGTACTTC,CASSLGGTAQETQYF
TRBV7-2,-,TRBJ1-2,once,TGTGCCAGCAGCTTATACAGCAACTATGGCTACACCTTC,CASSLYSNYGYTF
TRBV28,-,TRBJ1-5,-,TGTGCCAGCAGCGGGGAGGGTTGGGGCAATCAGCCCCAGCATTTT,CASSGEGWGNQPQHF
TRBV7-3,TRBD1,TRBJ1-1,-,TGTGCCAGCAGCTTAAGAGCAGGGGGGAACACTGAAGCTTTCTTT,CASSLRAGGNTEAFF
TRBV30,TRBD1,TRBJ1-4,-,TGTGCCTGGAGGGAGACCGGGACAGGGATATTTTTT,CAWRETGTGIFF
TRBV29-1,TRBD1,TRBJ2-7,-,TGCAGCGTTGAGACAGGGAACTACGAGCAGTACTTC,CSVETGNYEQYF
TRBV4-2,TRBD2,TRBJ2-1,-,TGTGCCAGCAGCCAAACCCCAACTAGCGGGGGGCCTTCCACTGAGCAGTTCTTC,CASSQTPTSGGPSTEQFF
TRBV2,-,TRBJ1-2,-,TGTGCCATCTCCCCTTTTCCTGAGAATGGCTACACCTTC,CAISPFPENGYTF
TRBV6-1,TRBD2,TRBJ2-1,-,TGTGCCAGCAGTGAAGGGACTAGCTCCTACAATGAGCAGTTCTTC,CASSEGTSSYNEQFF
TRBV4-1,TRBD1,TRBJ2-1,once,TGCGCCAGCAGCCAGGACAGGGGGACCTACAATGAGCAGTTCTTC,CASSQDRGTYNEQFF
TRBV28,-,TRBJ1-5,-,TGTGCCAGCAGTTGGCGGCATAGCAATCAGCCCCAGCATTTT,CASSWRHSNQPQHF
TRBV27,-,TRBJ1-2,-,TGTGCCAGCAGTTTCCGGGGCTATGGCTACACCTTC,CASSFRGYGYTF
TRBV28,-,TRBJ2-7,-,TGTGCCAGCAGGAGGGGGAGAGCGTACGAGCAGTACTTC,CASRRGRAYEQYF
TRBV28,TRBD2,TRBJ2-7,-,TGTGCCAGCAGGGGAGCGGGGGGTTACTACGAGCAGTACTTC,CASRGAGGYYEQYF
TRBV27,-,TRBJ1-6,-,TGTGCCAGCAGCTTCGACAGATCTACTAATTCACCCCTCCACTTT,CASSFDRSTNSPLHF
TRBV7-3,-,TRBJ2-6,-,TGTGCCAGCAGCCAACAGGGAACCATCTCTGGGGCCAACGTCCTGACTTTC,CASSQQGTISGANVLTF
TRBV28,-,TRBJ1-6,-,TGTGCCAGCAGTAGTTCGACGGAGCCGGTTCTGTACACCTATAATTCACCCCTCCACTTT,CASSSSTEPVLYTYNSPLHF
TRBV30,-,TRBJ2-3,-,TGTGCCTGGAGCGGGGGGCGGACAGATACGCAGTATTTT,CAWSGGRTDTQYF
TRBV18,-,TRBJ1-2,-,TGTGCCAGCTCACCACCGGGCATGGCTCACTATGGCTACACCTTC,CASSPPGMAHYGYTF